The following is a T cell receptor beta chain sequence with its context. V lost 1 base to trimming and J lost 7 bases, with 7 bases between them. This CDR3 has 12 amino acids. The data are from a study of blood T cell repertoires in COVID-19. Across the study: Both acute and convalescent COVID-19 samples were obtained from the United States, Italy and Spain. The analysed material was cDNA or gDNA that came from T cells, B-cell-depleted T cells, or PBMCs.

Per the original methods: It was from reference gene primer amplification that nucleated cell counts were estimated. The data were produced by immunoSEQ multiplex PCR, yet TCRdb's version contains in-frame clones alone and is incomplete. V and J calls and clone size follow that table, whereas D and trimming were derived from the DNA. Of roughly 200,000 clones listed, around four fifths are singletons. The clonotype comes from a man in his 70s with active or convalescent COVID-19. Source material: peripheral blood. This rearrangement joins TRBV12-3 or TRBV12-4 to TRBJ1-2; D is unresolved. The CDR3 region has the DNA TGTGCCAGCAGTTTAGGAGGGAGTGGCTACACCTTC. Translated: CASSLGGSGYTF.